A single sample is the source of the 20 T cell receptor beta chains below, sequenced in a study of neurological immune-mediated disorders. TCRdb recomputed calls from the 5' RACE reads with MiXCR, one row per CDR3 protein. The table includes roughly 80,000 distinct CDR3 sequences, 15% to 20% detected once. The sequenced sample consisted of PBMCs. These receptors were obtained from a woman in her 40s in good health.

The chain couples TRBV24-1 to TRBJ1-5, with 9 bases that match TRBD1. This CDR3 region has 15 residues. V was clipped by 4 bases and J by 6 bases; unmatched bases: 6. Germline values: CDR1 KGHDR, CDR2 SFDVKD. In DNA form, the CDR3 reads TGTGCCACCAGTGACCCCGGGACAGGGCTTCAGCCCCAGCATTTT. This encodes CATSDPGTGLQPQHF.

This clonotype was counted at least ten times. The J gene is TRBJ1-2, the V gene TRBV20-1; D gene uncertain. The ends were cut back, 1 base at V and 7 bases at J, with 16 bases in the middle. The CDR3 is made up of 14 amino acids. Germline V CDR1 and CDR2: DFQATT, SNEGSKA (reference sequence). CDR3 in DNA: TGCAGTGCTAGAGGGGAGGGTTTTATATCTGGCTACACCTTC. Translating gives CSARGEGFISGYTF.

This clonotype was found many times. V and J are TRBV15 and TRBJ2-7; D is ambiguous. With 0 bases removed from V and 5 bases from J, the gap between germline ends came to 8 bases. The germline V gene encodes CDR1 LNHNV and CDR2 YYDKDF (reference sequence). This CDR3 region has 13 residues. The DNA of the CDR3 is TGTGCCACCAGCAGAGATAAATCCGACGAGCAGTACTTC. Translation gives CATSRDKSDEQYF.

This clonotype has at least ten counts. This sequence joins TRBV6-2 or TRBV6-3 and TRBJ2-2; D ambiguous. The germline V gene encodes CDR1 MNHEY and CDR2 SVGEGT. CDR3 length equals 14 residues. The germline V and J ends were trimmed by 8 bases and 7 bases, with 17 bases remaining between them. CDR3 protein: CASRGYREFGELFF. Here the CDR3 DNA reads TGTGCCAGCCGCGGCTACAGAGAATTCGGGGAGCTGTTTTTT.

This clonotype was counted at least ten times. DNA for the CDR3: TGTGCCAGCAGTTTATCAGGGGGCTCTGGAAACACCATATATTTT. This translates into CASSLSGGSGNTIYF. V is TRBV12-3 or TRBV12-4 and J is TRBJ1-3; 7 bases line up with TRBD1. The CDR3 runs 15 residues. Unmatched junction bases numbered 1, after V lost 2 bases and J lost 0 bases.

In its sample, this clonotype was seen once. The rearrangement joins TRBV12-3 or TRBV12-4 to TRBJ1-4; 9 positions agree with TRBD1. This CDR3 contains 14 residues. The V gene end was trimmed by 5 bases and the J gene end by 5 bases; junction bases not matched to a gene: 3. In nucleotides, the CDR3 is TGTGCCAGCAGTCAACAGGGGGCGAATGAAAAACTGTTTTTT. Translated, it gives CASSQQGANEKLFF.

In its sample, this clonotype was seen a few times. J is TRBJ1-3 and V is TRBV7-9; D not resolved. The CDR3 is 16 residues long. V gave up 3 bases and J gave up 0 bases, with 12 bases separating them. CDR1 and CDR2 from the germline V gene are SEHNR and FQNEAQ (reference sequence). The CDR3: CASSLGSFYSGNTIYF. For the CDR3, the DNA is TGTGCCAGCAGCTTGGGTTCTTTTTACTCTGGAAACACCATATATTTT.

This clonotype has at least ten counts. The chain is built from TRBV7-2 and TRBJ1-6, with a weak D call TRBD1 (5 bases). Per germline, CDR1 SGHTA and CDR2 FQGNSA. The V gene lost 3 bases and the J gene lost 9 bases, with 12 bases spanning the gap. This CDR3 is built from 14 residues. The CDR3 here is CASSFVEQGSPLHF. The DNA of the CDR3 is TGTGCCAGCAGCTTCGTAGAGCAGGGTTCACCCCTCCACTTT.

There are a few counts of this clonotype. The CDR3 protein is CASSLESVYGYTF. CDR3 sequence (DNA): TGTGCCAGCAGTTTAGAGTCCGTGTATGGCTACACCTTC. This rearrangement joins TRBV28 to TRBJ1-2; D remains ambiguous. V was pared by 2 bases and J by 5 bases, with 9 bases between. The CDR3 is 13 residues long. The V gene's germline CDR1 is MDHEN and CDR2 SYDVKM.

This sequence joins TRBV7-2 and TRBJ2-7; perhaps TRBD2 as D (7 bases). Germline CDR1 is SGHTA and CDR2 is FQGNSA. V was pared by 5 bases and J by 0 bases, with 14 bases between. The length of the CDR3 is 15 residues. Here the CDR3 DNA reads TGTGCCAGCAGCCCGGGGGGCGTAAGCTCCTACGAGCAGTACTTC. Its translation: CASSPGGVSSYEQYF.

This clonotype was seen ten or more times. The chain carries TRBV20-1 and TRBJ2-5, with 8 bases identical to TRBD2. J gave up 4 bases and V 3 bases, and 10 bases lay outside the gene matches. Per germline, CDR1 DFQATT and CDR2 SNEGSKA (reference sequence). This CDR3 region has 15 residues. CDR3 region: CSASLGGARTETQYF. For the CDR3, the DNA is TGCAGTGCTAGTCTCGGGGGGGCGCGGACAGAGACCCAGTACTTC.

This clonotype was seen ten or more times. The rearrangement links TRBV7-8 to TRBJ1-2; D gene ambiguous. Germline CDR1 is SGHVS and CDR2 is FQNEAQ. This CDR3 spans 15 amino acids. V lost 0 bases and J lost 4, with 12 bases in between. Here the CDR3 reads CASSLARDGFYGYTF. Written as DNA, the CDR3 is TGTGCCAGCAGCTTAGCACGTGACGGATTCTATGGCTACACCTTC.

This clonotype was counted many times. The CDR3 nucleotides read TGCAGTGCTCCCCCCCGGCGAGACAGCTACAATGAGCAGTTCTTC. Residues: CSAPPRRDSYNEQFF. V is TRBV20-1 and J is TRBJ2-1; TRBD1 might be the D (5 bases). CDR1 and CDR2 (germline): DFQATT, SNEGSKA (reference sequence). Trimming pared 5 bases from V and 3 bases from J, leaving 17 bases between. CDR3 length: 15 residues.

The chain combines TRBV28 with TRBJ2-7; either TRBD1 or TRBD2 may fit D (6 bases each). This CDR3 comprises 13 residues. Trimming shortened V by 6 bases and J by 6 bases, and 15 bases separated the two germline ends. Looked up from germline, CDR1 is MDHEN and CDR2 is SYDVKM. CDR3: CASSPPGAGEQYV. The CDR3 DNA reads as TGTGCCAGCAGCCCCCCGGGGGCTGGCGAGCAGTACGTC.

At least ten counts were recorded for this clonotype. CDR3 nucleotide sequence: TGTGCCAGCAGCCAAACAGGGGGATCACCCCTCCACTTT. Its translation: CASSQTGGSPLHF. The chain is built from TRBV3-1 and TRBJ1-6; TRBD1 agrees at 8 bases. The V gene's germline CDR1 is LGHDT and CDR2 YNNKEL (reference sequence). The CDR3 spans 13 residues. V dropped 2 bases and J dropped 10; count of bases not matched to a gene: 1.

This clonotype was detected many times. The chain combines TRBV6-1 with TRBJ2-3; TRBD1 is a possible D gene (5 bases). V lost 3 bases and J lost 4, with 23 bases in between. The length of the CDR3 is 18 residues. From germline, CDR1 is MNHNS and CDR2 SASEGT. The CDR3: CASSDALQGVVISDTQYF. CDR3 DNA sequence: TGTGCCAGCAGTGACGCGCTCCAGGGTGTGGTCATTTCAGATACGCAGTATTTT.

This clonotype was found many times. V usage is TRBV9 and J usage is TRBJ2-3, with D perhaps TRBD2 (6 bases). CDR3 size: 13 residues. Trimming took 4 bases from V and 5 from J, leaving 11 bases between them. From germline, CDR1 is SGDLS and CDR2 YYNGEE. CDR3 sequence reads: CASSIGTLDTQYF. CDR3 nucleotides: TGTGCCAGCAGCATCGGGACTCTAGATACGCAGTATTTT.

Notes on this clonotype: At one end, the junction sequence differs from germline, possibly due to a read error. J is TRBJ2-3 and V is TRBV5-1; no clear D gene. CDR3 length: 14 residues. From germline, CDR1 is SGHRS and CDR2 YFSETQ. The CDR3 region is CTSSLGPSTDTQYF. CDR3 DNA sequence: TGCACCAGCAGCTTGGGTCCTAGCACAGATACGCAGTATTTT.

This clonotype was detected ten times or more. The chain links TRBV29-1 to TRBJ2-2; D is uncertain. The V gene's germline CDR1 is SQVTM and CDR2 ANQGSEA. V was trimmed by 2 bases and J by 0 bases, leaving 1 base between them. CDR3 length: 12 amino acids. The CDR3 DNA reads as TGCAGCGTTGAAACGAACACCGGGGAGCTGTTTTTT. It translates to CSVETNTGELFF.

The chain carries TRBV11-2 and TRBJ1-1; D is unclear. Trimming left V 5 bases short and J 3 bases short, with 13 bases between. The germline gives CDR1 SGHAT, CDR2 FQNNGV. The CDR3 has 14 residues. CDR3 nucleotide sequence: TGTGCCAGCAGCCAACTGAAGATATACACTGAAGCTTTCTTT. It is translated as CASSQLKIYTEAFF. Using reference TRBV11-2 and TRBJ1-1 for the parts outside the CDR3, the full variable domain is EAGVAQSPRYKIIEKRQSVAFWCNPISGHATLYWYQQILGQGPKLLIQFQNNGVVDDSQLPKDRFSAERLKGVDSTLKIQPAKLEDSAVYLCASSQLKIYTEAFFGQGTRLTVV.